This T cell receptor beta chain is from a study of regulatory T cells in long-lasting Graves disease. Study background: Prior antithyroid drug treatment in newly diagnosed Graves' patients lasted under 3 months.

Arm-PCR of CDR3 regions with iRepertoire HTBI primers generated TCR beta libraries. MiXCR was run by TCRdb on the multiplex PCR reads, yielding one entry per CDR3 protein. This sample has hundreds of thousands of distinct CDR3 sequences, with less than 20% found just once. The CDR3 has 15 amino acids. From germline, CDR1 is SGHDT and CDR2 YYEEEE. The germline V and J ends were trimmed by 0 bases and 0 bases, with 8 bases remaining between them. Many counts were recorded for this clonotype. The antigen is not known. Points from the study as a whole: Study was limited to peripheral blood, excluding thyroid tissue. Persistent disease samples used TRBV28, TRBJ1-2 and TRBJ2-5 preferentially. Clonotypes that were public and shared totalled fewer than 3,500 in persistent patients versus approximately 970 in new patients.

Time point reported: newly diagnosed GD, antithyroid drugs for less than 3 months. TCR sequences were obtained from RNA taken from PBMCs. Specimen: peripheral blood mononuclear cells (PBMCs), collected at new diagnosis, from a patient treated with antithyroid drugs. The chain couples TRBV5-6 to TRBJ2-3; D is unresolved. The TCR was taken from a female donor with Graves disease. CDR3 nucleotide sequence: TGTGCCAGCAGCTTGGCATACCTGAGCACAGATACGCAGTATTTT. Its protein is CASSLAYLSTDTQYF.